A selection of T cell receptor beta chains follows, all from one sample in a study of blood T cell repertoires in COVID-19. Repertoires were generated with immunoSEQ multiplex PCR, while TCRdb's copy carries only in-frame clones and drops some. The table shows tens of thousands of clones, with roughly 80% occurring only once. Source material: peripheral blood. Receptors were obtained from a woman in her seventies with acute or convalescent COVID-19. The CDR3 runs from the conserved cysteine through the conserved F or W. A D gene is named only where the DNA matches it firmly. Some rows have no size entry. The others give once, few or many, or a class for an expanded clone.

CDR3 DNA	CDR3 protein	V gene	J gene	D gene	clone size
TGTGCCAGCAGTTACTCGGGACAGTCTATGAACACTGAAGCTTTCTTT	CASSYSGQSMNTEAFF	TRBV6-2/TRBV6-3	TRBJ1-1	TRBD1	.
TGTGCCAGCAGCTTGTCAGCACCTAGCGGGGGGTTTGATGAGCAGTTCTTC	CASSLSAPSGGFDEQFF	TRBV7-2	TRBJ2-1	TRBD2	.
TGTGCCTGGAGTCCCAATAGGGGTCAGCCCCAGCATTTT	CAWSPNRGQPQHF	TRBV30	TRBJ1-5	.	.
TGTGCCAGCAGCGCTGGGACAGCCGCTAATTCACCCCTCCACTTT	CASSAGTAANSPLHF	TRBV7-9	TRBJ1-6	TRBD1	.
TGTGCCAGTAGTATAACAGCCCAAGAGACCCAGTACTTC	CASSITAQETQYF	TRBV19	TRBJ2-5	.	.
TGTGCCAGTAGTTTCCCCAGAATCACCGGGGAGCTGTTTTTT	CASSFPRITGELFF	TRBV19	TRBJ2-2	.	.
TGTGCCAGCAGTTCTAACCCGGGGGAGGTGGACACCGGGGAGCTGTTTTTT	CASSSNPGEVDTGELFF	TRBV6-2/TRBV6-3	TRBJ2-2	.	few
TGTGCCTGGAGTCAGCAGGGTCAGCCCCAGCATTTT	CAWSQQGQPQHF	TRBV30	TRBJ1-5	.	.
TGTGCCAGCAGTTTTATTCTATCTGGGGAGTTCGCTGAAGCTTTCTTT	CASSFILSGEFAEAFF	TRBV27	TRBJ1-1	.	.
TGTGCCACACATGGGGGCAGGGAAGGTCAGCCCCAGCATTTT	CATHGGREGQPQHF	TRBV19	TRBJ1-5	.	.
TGTGCCAGCAGTTACGGGCCCAGGGTGAGACCCTACGAGCAGTACTTC	CASSYGPRVRPYEQYF	TRBV6-5	TRBJ2-7	.	.
TGTGCCAGTAGTATAGGCCGGGACAGGGGGGCTGGGGCCAACGTCCTGACTTTC	CASSIGRDRGAGANVLTF	TRBV19	TRBJ2-6	TRBD1	.
TGTGCCAGTAGTATGCCCACAAGTGCAACTAATGAAAAACTGTTTTTT	CASSMPTSATNEKLFF	TRBV19	TRBJ1-4	.	.
TGTGCCACCTCCGGGACTAGCGATTGGGCCTCCTACGAGCAGTACTTC	CATSGTSDWASYEQYF	TRBV28	TRBJ2-7	TRBD2	.
TGTGCCTGGAGTGTAGGAGATTCGAACTATGGCTACACCTTC	CAWSVGDSNYGYTF	TRBV30	TRBJ1-2	.	.
TGTGCCTGGAGTTCCGGGACAGGGGGCTTGGATACGCAGTATTTT	CAWSSGTGGLDTQYF	TRBV30	TRBJ2-3	TRBD1	few
TGCGCCAGCAGCTTGGCGGGCGGGACAGGGCTCCACGAGCAGTACTTC	CASSLAGGTGLHEQYF	TRBV5-1	TRBJ2-7	TRBD1	.
TGTGCCAGCAGACCTCTAGACCAGGGGCGGCTGGTGAACACCATATATTTT	CASRPLDQGRLVNTIYF	TRBV28	TRBJ1-3	.	.
TGCGCCAGCAGCTTGAGGACGGGGAGTAGCACAGATACGCAGTATTTT	CASSLRTGSSTDTQYF	TRBV5-1	TRBJ2-3	.	.
TGTGCCAGCAGCTCGGGACTAGCGGGACGGGTGGGAGAGACCCAGTACTTC	CASSSGLAGRVGETQYF	TRBV5-4	TRBJ2-5	TRBD2	.
TGTGCCAGCAGCTTAGGCCCTAGCGGGAGTTACGAGCAGTACTTC	CASSLGPSGSYEQYF	TRBV13	TRBJ2-7	TRBD2	.
TGCGCCAGCAGCCGCCCAGGGCCTGAAGCTTTCTTT	CASSRPGPEAFF	TRBV4-1	TRBJ1-1	.	.
TGTGCCAGTAGTATGGTGCAGGGTAATCAGCCCCAGCATTTT	CASSMVQGNQPQHF	TRBV19	TRBJ1-5	.	.
TGCGCCAGCAGCACATACAATGAGCAGTTCTTC	CASSTYNEQFF	TRBV5-1	TRBJ2-1	.	.
TGTGCCAGCAGTGAATGGGGCAGGGGAGAAAACATTCAGTACTTC	CASSEWGRGENIQYF	TRBV25-1	TRBJ2-4	.	.
TGTGCCAGCAGGACGACAGGGGGCGCCGCCGGGGAGCTGTTTTTT	CASRTTGGAAGELFF	TRBV7-9	TRBJ2-2	TRBD1	once
TGTGCCAGCAACGGGAGGCAGGACGCAGATACGCAGTATTTT	CASNGRQDADTQYF	TRBV2	TRBJ2-3	TRBD2	.
TGTGCCAGCAGTTACCGGTGGGCCGAGCCCCTCCACTTT	CASSYRWAEPLHF	TRBV6-2/TRBV6-3	TRBJ1-6	.	.
TGTGCCAGCAGCTTTATAGGAGCCGATACGCAGTATTTT	CASSFIGADTQYF	TRBV11-2	TRBJ2-3	.	.
TGTGCCAGCAGCCAAGAATCCGGGGGGAATCAGCCCCAGCATTTT	CASSQESGGNQPQHF	TRBV3-1/TRBV3-2	TRBJ1-5	.	once
TGTGCCACCAGTGATTTGCAGGACAGAAAAGCCGGGGAGCTGTTTTTT	CATSDLQDRKAGELFF	TRBV24-1	TRBJ2-2	.	.
TGCGCCAGCAAATCGGAAGAGACCCAGTACTTC	CASKSEETQYF	TRBV5-1	TRBJ2-5	.	.
TGCAGCGTTAAGGACAGGGCCCTGAACACTGAAGCTTTCTTT	CSVKDRALNTEAFF	TRBV29-1	TRBJ1-1	TRBD1	once
TGTGCCAGCAGCCTCAAGACTACTAACTACAATGAGCAGTTCTTC	CASSLKTTNYNEQFF	TRBV7-9	TRBJ2-1	.	.
TGTGCCAGCAGTGTTGAGGGGCAGGGGTCCGAGACCCAGTACTTC	CASSVEGQGSETQYF	TRBV2	TRBJ2-5	.	few
TGTGCCAGCAACGGACAGGACGGCTACACCTTC	CASNGQDGYTF	TRBV6-6	TRBJ1-2	TRBD1	.
TGCGCCAGCAGCCAAGATCAGGGGGCAAGATTCACTGAAGCTTTCTTT	CASSQDQGARFTEAFF	TRBV4-3	TRBJ1-1	TRBD1	.
TGTGCCAGCAGCGCGGGGGGGGTTTCCTACTCTGGAAACACCATATATTTT	CASSAGGVSYSGNTIYF	TRBV9	TRBJ1-3	.	.
TGTGCCAGCAGCCGAGCAGGGACTTCTTCCTACGAGCAGTACTTC	CASSRAGTSSYEQYF	TRBV3-1/TRBV3-2	TRBJ2-7	.	.
TGTGCCAGCAGTTACTCGACCCACGACGGGGAGACCCAGTACTTC	CASSYSTHDGETQYF	TRBV6-5	TRBJ2-5	.	.
TGTGCCAGCAGCGTAGAAGGGACAGGCTCGTACTTC	CASSVEGTGSYF	TRBV9	TRBJ2-7	TRBD1	.
TGTGCCAGCAGTGAATTCAGGGGACCTCAAGAGACCCAGTACTTC	CASSEFRGPQETQYF	TRBV6-1	TRBJ2-5	.	once
TGTGCCATCAGGGGAGAGAAATACACAGATACGCAGTATTTT	CAIRGEKYTDTQYF	TRBV10-3	TRBJ2-3	.	.
TGTGCCAGCAGCCATACCGACAGGGGTGGTGGCTACACCTTC	CASSHTDRGGGYTF	TRBV3-1/TRBV3-2	TRBJ1-2	TRBD1	.
TGTGCCAGCAGCAACGCAGGTGAAGCTTTCTTT	CASSNAGEAFF	TRBV6-6	TRBJ1-1	.	.
TGTGCCAGTAGTATAGAGCCGGGACAGGGACCGTTAATAAGCAATCAGCCCCAGCATTTT	CASSIEPGQGPLISNQPQHF	TRBV19	TRBJ1-5	TRBD1	.
TGTGCCAGTAGAAGCACGGATACGCAGTATTTT	CASRSTDTQYF	TRBV19	TRBJ2-3	.	.